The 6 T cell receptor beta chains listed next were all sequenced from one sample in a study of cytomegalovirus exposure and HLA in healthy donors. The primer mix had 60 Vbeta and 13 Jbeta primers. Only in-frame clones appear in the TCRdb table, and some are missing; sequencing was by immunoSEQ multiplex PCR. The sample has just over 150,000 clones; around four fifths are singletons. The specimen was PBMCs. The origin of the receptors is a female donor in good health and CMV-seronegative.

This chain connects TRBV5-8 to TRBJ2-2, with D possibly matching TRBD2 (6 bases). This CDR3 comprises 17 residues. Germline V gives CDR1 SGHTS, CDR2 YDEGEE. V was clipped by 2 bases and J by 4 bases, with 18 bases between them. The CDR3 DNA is TGTGCCAGCAGCTTTGTGAACCCACGGGGAGGCACCGGGGAGCTGTTTTTT. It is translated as CASSFVNPRGGTGELFF.

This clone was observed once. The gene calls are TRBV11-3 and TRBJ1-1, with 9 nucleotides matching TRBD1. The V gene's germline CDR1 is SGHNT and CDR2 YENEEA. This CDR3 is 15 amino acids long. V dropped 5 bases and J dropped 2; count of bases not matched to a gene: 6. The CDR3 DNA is TGTGCCAGCAGCCCGGGGGGACAGGGCAACACTGAAGCTTTCTTT. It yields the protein CASSPGGQGNTEAFF.

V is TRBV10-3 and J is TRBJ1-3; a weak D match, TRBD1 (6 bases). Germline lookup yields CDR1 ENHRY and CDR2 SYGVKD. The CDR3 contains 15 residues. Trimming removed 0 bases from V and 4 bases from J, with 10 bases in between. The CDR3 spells CAISESAGEGNTIYF. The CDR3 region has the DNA TGTGCCATCAGTGAGTCGGCAGGGGAAGGAAACACCATATATTTT.

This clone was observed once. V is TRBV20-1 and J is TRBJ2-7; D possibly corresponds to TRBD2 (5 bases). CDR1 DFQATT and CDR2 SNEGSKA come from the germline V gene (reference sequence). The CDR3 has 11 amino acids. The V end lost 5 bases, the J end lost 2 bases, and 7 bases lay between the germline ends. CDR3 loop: CSASGAYEQYF. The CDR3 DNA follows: TGCAGTGCTTCCGGGGCCTACGAGCAGTACTTC.

CDR3 sequence (DNA): TGTGCCAGCAGCTTGGTGACTAGCGGGGGCGATGAGCAGTTCTTC. This translates into CASSLVTSGGDEQFF. The rearrangement uses TRBV5-4 and TRBJ2-1, with TRBD2 matching over 12 bases. The germline V gene has CDR1 SGHNT and CDR2 YYREEE (reference sequence). The V segment lost 0 bases and the J segment 8 bases; nucleotides outside the gene matches: 3. There are 15 residues in the CDR3. The full variable domain, its missing parts supplied by reference TRBV5-4 and TRBJ2-1, is ETGVTQSPTHLIKTRGQQVTLRCSSQSGHNTVSWYQQALGQGPQFIFQYYREEENGRGNFPPRFSGLQFPNYSSELNVNALELDDSALYLCASSLVTSGGDEQFFGPGTRLTVL.

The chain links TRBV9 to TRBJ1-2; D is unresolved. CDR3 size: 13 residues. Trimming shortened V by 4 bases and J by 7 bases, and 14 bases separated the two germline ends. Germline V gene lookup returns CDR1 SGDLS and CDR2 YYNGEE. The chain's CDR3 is CASSTASYGGYTF. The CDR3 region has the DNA TGTGCCAGCAGCACAGCCTCCTATGGTGGCTACACCTTC.